This T cell receptor (beta chain) came from a study of PD-L1 blockade in urothelial cancer. The overall study: Beginning in the mid-2010s, patients received atezolizumab, given as 1,200 mg intravenously every 3 weeks. Enrolled patients had been treated previously with 0 to 3 chemotherapy regimens. It was at 3 weeks (second dose) and 6 weeks after treatment start that blood was analyzed. Study observations and caveats: Larger 3-week expansion of tumor-associated blood clones was seen in durable-benefit patients.

With 8 bases clipped from V and 2 bases from J, the junction kept 4 bases outside the gene matches. The CDR3 runs to 14 residues. Germline V gives CDR1 MDHEN, CDR2 SYDVKM. Time point given: peripheral blood 6 weeks after treatment start. Concerning this clone: Its antigen is still unknown.

Assay used: immunoSEQ multiplex PCR; TCRdb lists only in-frame clones, some missing. This sample carries about 45,000 clones, roughly four fifths of them seen once, and the ten largest clones take less than 15%. The clonotype comes from a man between 60 and 70 years old with urothelial cancer. The sample here was PBMCs, taken around atezolizumab (anti-PD-L1) treatment. V and J are TRBV28 and TRBJ2-1, with 9 bases lining up with TRBD2. The CDR3 DNA is TGTGCCAGCGTAAGCGGGGGGACCTACAATGAGCAGTTCTTC. Amino acid sequence: CASVSGGTYNEQFF.